The next 10 T cell receptor beta chains were all read from a single sample in a study of cytomegalovirus exposure and HLA in healthy donors. Primers for the PCR totalled 60 Vbeta and 13 Jbeta. This table comes from immunoSEQ multiplex PCR, and its TCRdb copy is limited to in-frame clones, with some not included. Seen here are approximately 74,000 clones, roughly 80% observed once, and the top ten hold about 3.2%. Sequencing was done on a sample of PBMCs. Receptors were obtained from a woman aged 30 to 39 in good health and CMV-seronegative.

This clone was picked up a small number of times. The chain couples TRBV7-2 to TRBJ2-2; TRBD2 agrees at 7 bases. The CDR3 length is 19 residues. J gave up 8 bases and V 4 bases, and 22 bases lay outside the gene matches. Looked up from germline, CDR1 is SGHTA and CDR2 is FQGNSA. The CDR3 region has the DNA TGTGCCAGCAGCTCTCGGACTAGGTTTGGGGCCACCCCCCAAGGGGAGCTGTTTTTT. It yields the protein CASSSRTRFGATPQGELFF.

V is TRBV18 and J is TRBJ2-1; no firm D call. The germline gives CDR1 KGHSH, CDR2 LQKENI. V lost 0 bases, J lost 8 bases, and 11 bases lay in between. CDR3 length: 14 amino acids. CDR3 protein: CASSPPLTNDEQFF. For the CDR3, the DNA is TGTGCCAGCTCACCACCTTTGACAAATGATGAGCAGTTCTTC. Drawing the rest from reference TRBV18 and TRBJ2-1, the complete variable domain is NAGVMQNPRHLVRRRGQEARLRCSPMKGHSHVYWYRQLPEEGLKFMVYLQKENIIDESGMPKERFSAEFPKEGPSILRIQQVVRGDSAAYFCASSPPLTNDEQFFGPGTRLTVL.

The gene calls are TRBV4-1 and TRBJ2-7, with a tentative D call TRBD2 (6 bases). CDR3 length equals 17 residues. Germline V gene sequence: CDR1 MGHRA, CDR2 YSYEKL. Trimming removed 3 bases from V and 6 bases from J, with 24 bases in between. The CDR3 loop reads CASSHPPDPLAGGEQYF. The CDR3 DNA follows: TGCGCCAGCAGCCACCCCCCCGATCCCCTAGCCGGGGGCGAGCAGTACTTC.

The chain recombines TRBV7-2 with TRBJ1-5; D is unresolved. Per germline, CDR1 SGHTA and CDR2 FQGNSA. V gave up 5 bases and J gave up 1 base, with 3 bases separating them. This CDR3 has 12 amino acids. CDR3 coding DNA: TGTGCCAGCAGCCGGAGCAATCAGCCCCAGCATTTT. It translates to CASSRSNQPQHF.

The chain couples TRBV2 to TRBJ2-7, with TRBD1 matching 10 bases. There are 13 residues in the CDR3. V lost 10 bases, J lost 5 bases, and 8 bases stayed unmatched. The V gene's germline CDR1 is SNHLY and CDR2 FYNNEI. The CDR3 is CANRDRGLNEQYF. CDR3 nucleotide sequence: TGTGCCAACCGGGACAGGGGCCTGAACGAGCAGTACTTC.

This sequence joins TRBV11-2 and TRBJ1-2; 9 bases agree with TRBD1. Losses at the gene ends were 5 bases for V and 6 bases for J; bases not matched to a gene: 13. Germline-derived CDR1 and CDR2 are SGHAT and FQNNGV. The CDR3 totals 16 residues. The CDR3 nucleotides are TGTGCCAGCAGCCCCAGCGGGTACACAGGGGGCAATGGCTACACCTTC. This encodes CASSPSGYTGGNGYTF.

The chain couples TRBV5-1 to TRBJ1-1, with a weak D call TRBD1 (5 bases). Trimming shortened V by 0 bases and J by 3 bases, and 12 bases separated the two germline ends. Germline CDR1 is SGHRS and CDR2 is YFSETQ. This CDR3 contains 15 residues. This CDR3 reads CASSLGPGGDTEAFF. CDR3 DNA sequence: TGCGCCAGCAGCTTGGGGCCAGGAGGGGACACTGAAGCTTTCTTT.

The genes are TRBV5-1 and TRBJ2-7, with 12 bases fitting TRBD2. V shed 1 base and J 4 bases; nucleotides not matched to a gene: 6. CDR1 SGHRS and CDR2 YFSETQ come from the germline V gene. The CDR3 has 16 residues. Here the CDR3 reads CASSLRLAGGLYEQYF. CDR3 sequence (DNA): TGCGCCAGCAGCTTGAGGCTAGCGGGGGGGCTGTACGAGCAGTACTTC.

The V and J genes are TRBV6-5 and TRBJ1-1, with D perhaps TRBD1 (5 bases). Trimming stripped 6 bases from V and 3 bases from J, with 17 bases between. Germline V lookup: CDR1 MNHEY, CDR2 SVGAGI. The CDR3 length is 15 residues. The CDR3 sequence: CASSRRLRGDTEAFF. CDR3 sequence (DNA): TGTGCCAGCAGCAGACGACTTCGGGGGGACACTGAAGCTTTCTTT.

The genes are TRBV19 and TRBJ2-7, with D uncertain. The V end was cut by 6 bases, the J end by 1 base, with 10 bases between. Germline CDR1 reads LNHDA; CDR2 reads SQIVND (reference sequence). CDR3 length: 13 amino acids. CDR3 in amino acids: CASSPTRSYEQYF. In DNA, the CDR3 is TGTGCCAGTAGCCCCACTCGGTCCTACGAGCAGTACTTC.